This T cell receptor (beta chain) was recorded in a study of post-analysis software for immune sequencing data. General study findings and limits: F measure clustering grouped samples strongly by preparation batch. Roughly 5 TRBV segments occurring more often in patients than controls included TRBV5-6, TRBV5-1 and TRBV20-1. The study found significantly lower normalized Chao1 diversity in multiple sclerosis patients than in controls.

Presence of unique molecular identifiers characterized the TCR beta cDNA libraries. TCRdb reprocessed the PCR reads via MiXCR and lists one record per CDR3 protein. The sample has around 260,000 distinct CDR3 sequences, about 38% seen once. This clonotype was recorded a few times. Its antigen is as yet unknown. The CDR3 covers 13 residues. Germline V CDR1 and CDR2: DFQATT, SNEGSKA (reference sequence). Trimming removed 7 bases from V and 3 bases from J; junction bases left unmatched: 7. This rearrangement joins TRBV20-1 to TRBJ2-3; 7 nucleotides align to TRBD1. The sequenced sample was blood. The receptor's source is a girl aged 5 to 17 with multiple sclerosis. The CDR3 DNA reads as TGCAGTGGTATGGACAGGCAGACAGATACGCAGTATTTT. Translated: CSGMDRQTDTQYF.